The 6 T cell receptor beta chains in this list originate from one sample, sequenced in a study of regulatory T cells in long-lasting Graves disease. Regarding time point: persistent/refractory GD, antithyroid drugs over 5 years with positive TRAb. Preparation of the TCR library used RNA extracted from PBMCs. Relying on iRepertoire HTBI primers and Arm-PCR of CDR3 regions, the team built TCR beta libraries. A single record per CDR3 protein comes from TCRdb applying MiXCR to the multiplex PCR reads. The sample has about 310,000 distinct CDR3 sequences, 22% seen once. The input for sequencing was peripheral blood mononuclear cells (PBMCs), taken when the disease was refractory, from a patient treated with antithyroid drugs. The receptors were sampled from a female donor with Graves disease.

This clonotype was counted a few times. The chain uses TRBV13 and TRBJ1-4, with D perhaps TRBD1 (5 bases). In germline, CDR1 is PRHDT, CDR2 FYEKMQ (reference sequence). The V end lost 2 bases, the J end lost 8 bases, and 9 bases lay between the germline ends. The CDR3 is 13 amino acids. CDR3 nucleotide sequence: TGTGCCAGCAGCTTACAGGAGGGGGAAAAACTGTTTTTT. Protein sequence: CASSLQEGEKLFF.

This clonotype was recorded at least ten times. The rearrangement uses TRBV20-1 and TRBJ2-2; 11 nucleotides match TRBD1. The CDR3 is made up of 16 amino acids. Germline V CDR1 and CDR2: DFQATT, SNEGSKA (reference sequence). Trimming at V came to 5 bases and at J to 0 bases, leaving 5 bases not matched to a gene. The DNA of the CDR3 is TGCAGTGCTTCGGACAGGGGGCTTGCGAACACCGGGGAGCTGTTTTTT. Translated, it gives CSASDRGLANTGELFF.

This clonotype came up many times. This chain links TRBV28 with TRBJ1-2; possibly TRBD1 for D (6 bases). The CDR3 runs to 16 residues. Germline values: CDR1 MDHEN, CDR2 SYDVKM. With 5 bases removed from V and 2 bases from J, the gap between germline ends came to 18 bases. The CDR3 DNA follows: TGTGCCAGCAGTACTACCCCCCTGGACAGCAACTATGGCTACACCTTC. It codes for CASSTTPLDSNYGYTF.

This clonotype occurred a few times. This chain joins TRBV4-3 and TRBJ1-3; D not resolved. V was shortened by 1 base and J by 0 bases, with 7 bases between the two germline ends. The CDR3 has 15 residues. CDR1 is LGHNA, CDR2 YSLEER, per germline. The CDR3 loop is CASSQAAVSGNTIYF. In DNA form, the CDR3 reads TGCGCCAGCAGCCAAGCGGCAGTCTCTGGAAACACCATATATTTT.

The V call is TRBV20-1, the J call TRBJ2-7, with D perhaps matching TRBD2 (6 bases). V was clipped by 5 bases and J by 2 bases, with 13 bases between them. The CDR3 contains 13 residues. Germline assignment: CDR1 DFQATT and CDR2 SNEGSKA (reference sequence). CDR3 DNA sequence: TGCAGTGCTCGGGCTAGCGATCCCTACGAGCAGTACTTC. This sequence encodes CSARASDPYEQYF.

V gene TRBV19 combines with J gene TRBJ1-5, with a tentative D call TRBD1 (5 bases). V lost 7 bases to trimming and J lost 4 bases, with 11 bases between them. The CDR3 runs 13 residues. Germline V gives CDR1 LNHDA, CDR2 SQIVND (reference sequence). Written as DNA, the CDR3 is TGTGCCAGTACCATCCCAGGGAATCAGCCCCAGCATTTT. Translated, it gives CASTIPGNQPQHF. Supplemented by reference TRBV19 and TRBJ1-5, the full variable domain reads DGGITQSPKYLFRKEGQNVTLSCEQNLNHDAMYWYRQDPGQGLRLIYYSQIVNDFQKGDIAEGYSVSREKKESFPLTVTSAQKNPTAFYLCASTIPGNQPQHFGDGTRLSIL.